Listed below are T cell receptor beta chains from one sample, sequenced in a study of quantifying T cell responses using KT2 cells. TCRdb independently ran MiXCR on the UMI-ligation and nested PCR reads; one entry per CDR3 protein. The profile shows tens of thousands of distinct CDR3 sequences, 10% to 13% of them singletons. The specimen sequenced was PBMCs spiked with cells of the T cell clone KT2. The receptors shown here come from a human donor. Each CDR3 is given with its conserved first and last residue. Fields, in order: clone size, D gene, J gene, V gene, CDR3 protein, CDR3 DNA. A D gene is named only where the DNA matches it firmly. Where a row states a size, it is once, few, many or the class of an expanded clone; other rows omit it.

clone_size: NA
d_call: NA
j_call: TRBJ1-6
v_call: TRBV11-1
cdr3_aa: CASSFSGSPLHF
cdr3_nt: TGTGCCAGCAGCTTCAGCGGTTCACCCCTCCACTTT

clone_size: NA
d_call: TRBD2
j_call: TRBJ2-3
v_call: TRBV10-3
cdr3_aa: CAISGAERGVRRTDTQYF
cdr3_nt: TGTGCCATCAGTGGGGCCGAGCGGGGGGTTCGCCGCACAGATACGCAGTATTTT

clone_size: once
d_call: NA
j_call: TRBJ2-7
v_call: TRBV9
cdr3_aa: CASSPDRDPRYEQYF
cdr3_nt: TGTGCCAGCAGCCCAGACCGGGACCCCCGTTACGAGCAGTACTTC

clone_size: NA
d_call: NA
j_call: TRBJ2-7
v_call: TRBV2
cdr3_aa: CASRLGWDEQYF
cdr3_nt: TGTGCCAGCAGATTGGGCTGGGACGAGCAGTACTTC

clone_size: few
d_call: NA
j_call: TRBJ2-7
v_call: TRBV20-1
cdr3_aa: CSAMRSDSPYEQYF
cdr3_nt: TGCAGTGCTATGAGGAGTGACAGCCCATACGAGCAGTACTTC

clone_size: NA
d_call: NA
j_call: TRBJ1-1
v_call: TRBV7-9
cdr3_aa: CASSWTKAFF
cdr3_nt: TGTGCCAGCAGTTGGACTAAAGCTTTCTTT

clone_size: NA
d_call: TRBD2
j_call: TRBJ2-1
v_call: TRBV27
cdr3_aa: CASSLYTGGSYNEQFF
cdr3_nt: TGTGCCAGCAGTTTATATACGGGAGGGTCCTACAATGAGCAGTTCTTC

clone_size: few
d_call: TRBD1
j_call: TRBJ1-5
v_call: TRBV2
cdr3_aa: CASSAGTGSNQPQHF
cdr3_nt: TGTGCCAGCAGCGCCGGGACAGGGTCCAATCAGCCCCAGCATTTT

clone_size: NA
d_call: NA
j_call: TRBJ1-3
v_call: TRBV2
cdr3_aa: CASSVGAGNTIYF
cdr3_nt: TGTGCCAGCAGCGTAGGAGCCGGAAACACCATATATTTT

clone_size: many
d_call: NA
j_call: TRBJ2-5
v_call: TRBV11-2
cdr3_aa: CASSSQGQSQYF
cdr3_nt: TGTGCCAGCAGCTCCCAAGGACAATCCCAGTACTTC

clone_size: many
d_call: TRBD2
j_call: TRBJ2-3
v_call: TRBV12-3/TRBV12-4
cdr3_aa: CASSPGLAGAQYF
cdr3_nt: TGTGCCAGCAGTCCAGGACTAGCGGGGGCGCAGTATTTT

clone_size: NA
d_call: NA
j_call: TRBJ1-5
v_call: TRBV6-6
cdr3_aa: CASSNTTQGNQPQHF
cdr3_nt: TGTGCCAGCAGTAACACCACACAGGGCAATCAGCCCCAGCATTTT

clone_size: medium-sized
d_call: NA
j_call: TRBJ2-3
v_call: TRBV28
cdr3_aa: CASSLRPGAGRTDTQYF
cdr3_nt: TGTGCCAGCAGTTTGAGACCGGGGGCAGGGCGCACAGATACGCAGTATTTT

clone_size: many
d_call: NA
j_call: TRBJ2-2
v_call: TRBV10-3
cdr3_aa: CAISDMQGGTGELFF
cdr3_nt: TGTGCCATCAGTGATATGCAGGGGGGCACCGGGGAGCTGTTTTTT

clone_size: many
d_call: NA
j_call: TRBJ1-3
v_call: TRBV20-1
cdr3_aa: CSASPQGSGNTIYF
cdr3_nt: TGCAGTGCTAGTCCACAGGGTAGTGGAAACACCATATATTTT

clone_size: NA
d_call: TRBD1
j_call: TRBJ1-1
v_call: TRBV29-1
cdr3_aa: CSVPQTWNRQGAIEAFF
cdr3_nt: TGCAGCGTACCTCAAACTTGGAACAGACAGGGAGCGATTGAAGCTTTCTTT

clone_size: many
d_call: NA
j_call: TRBJ2-7
v_call: TRBV27
cdr3_aa: CASKLSYGESYEQYF
cdr3_nt: TGTGCCAGCAAGCTCTCCTATGGCGAGAGCTACGAGCAGTACTTC

clone_size: medium-sized
d_call: TRBD2
j_call: TRBJ2-2
v_call: TRBV20-1
cdr3_aa: CSALLAGGRRNTGELFF
cdr3_nt: TGCAGTGCCCTACTAGCGGGAGGGCGTCGGAACACCGGGGAGCTGTTTTTT

clone_size: NA
d_call: TRBD2
j_call: TRBJ2-3
v_call: TRBV5-4
cdr3_aa: CASSLLAGAFTDTQYF
cdr3_nt: TGTGCCAGCAGCTTACTAGCGGGGGCCTTCACAGATACGCAGTATTTT

clone_size: few
d_call: NA
j_call: TRBJ2-2
v_call: TRBV4-2
cdr3_aa: CASSLRSGANTGELFF
cdr3_nt: TGTGCCAGCAGCCTGAGGTCGGGGGCGAACACCGGGGAGCTGTTTTTT

clone_size: NA
d_call: NA
j_call: TRBJ1-1
v_call: TRBV12-5
cdr3_aa: CASGFIANTEAFF
cdr3_nt: TGTGCTAGTGGTTTTATAGCGAACACTGAAGCTTTCTTT

clone_size: many
d_call: NA
j_call: TRBJ2-1
v_call: TRBV9
cdr3_aa: CASSVEPGLLIYNEQFF
cdr3_nt: TGTGCCAGCAGCGTAGAGCCGGGACTTCTCATCTACAATGAGCAGTTCTTC

clone_size: many
d_call: NA
j_call: TRBJ2-3
v_call: TRBV27
cdr3_aa: CASTPVGKGTDTQYF
cdr3_nt: TGTGCCAGCACCCCCGTGGGGAAGGGCACAGATACGCAGTATTTT

clone_size: NA
d_call: TRBD1
j_call: TRBJ2-1
v_call: TRBV18
cdr3_aa: CASSPSGTGRSEQFF
cdr3_nt: TGTGCCAGCTCACCCTCCGGGACAGGGAGGAGTGAGCAGTTCTTC

clone_size: few
d_call: NA
j_call: TRBJ2-2
v_call: TRBV5-1
cdr3_aa: CASLPDVGMNTGELFF
cdr3_nt: TGCGCCAGTCTACCCGACGTGGGGATGAACACCGGGGAGCTGTTTTTT

clone_size: many
d_call: NA
j_call: TRBJ1-4
v_call: TRBV6-5
cdr3_aa: CASGYNEKLFF
cdr3_nt: TGTGCCAGCGGCTATAATGAAAAACTGTTTTTT

clone_size: NA
d_call: NA
j_call: TRBJ1-5
v_call: TRBV4-2
cdr3_aa: CASSQGFSRGNQPQHF
cdr3_nt: TGTGCCAGCAGCCAGGGGTTCAGCCGGGGGAATCAGCCCCAGCATTTT

clone_size: many
d_call: NA
j_call: TRBJ1-1
v_call: TRBV29-1
cdr3_aa: CSAGDYTEAFF
cdr3_nt: TGCAGCGCCGGGGACTACACTGAAGCTTTCTTT

clone_size: few
d_call: NA
j_call: TRBJ1-1
v_call: TRBV11-1
cdr3_aa: CASSQNSRAAFF
cdr3_nt: TGTGCCAGCAGCCAAAATTCCCGGGCAGCTTTCTTT